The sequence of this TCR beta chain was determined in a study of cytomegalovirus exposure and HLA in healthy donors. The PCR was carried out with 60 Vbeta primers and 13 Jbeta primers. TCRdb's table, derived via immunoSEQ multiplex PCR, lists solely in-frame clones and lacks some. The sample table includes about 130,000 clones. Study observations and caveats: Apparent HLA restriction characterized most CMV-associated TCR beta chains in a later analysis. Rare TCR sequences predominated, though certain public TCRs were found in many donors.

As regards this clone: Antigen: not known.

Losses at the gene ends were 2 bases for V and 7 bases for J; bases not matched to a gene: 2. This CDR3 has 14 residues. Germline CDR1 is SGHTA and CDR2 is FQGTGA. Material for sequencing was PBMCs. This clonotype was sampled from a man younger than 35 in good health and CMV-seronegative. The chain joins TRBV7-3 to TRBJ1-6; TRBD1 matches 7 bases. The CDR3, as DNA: TGTGCCAGCAGCTTATCAGGGGGGAATTCACCCCTCCACTTT. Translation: CASSLSGGNSPLHF.